The next 7 T cell receptor beta chains were all read from a single sample in a study of T cells in localized non-small cell lung cancer. Using immunoSEQ multiplex PCR, the repertoire was profiled, and TCRdb retains in-frame clones only, with some absent. The sample holds about 82,000 clones, about three quarters seen once. Sequencing was performed on PBMCs, taken before any cancer treatment. Receptors originate from a man aged 40-75 years with stage II squamous cell lung carcinoma.

The CDR3 DNA is TGTGCCAGCAGCGCCACGTCGGGACAGCCCCAGCATTTT. Translation: CASSATSGQPQHF. The chain is built from TRBV7-2 and TRBJ1-5; no reliable D call. From germline, CDR1 is SGHTA and CDR2 FQGNSA. V was trimmed by 5 bases and J by 7 bases, leaving 12 bases between them. CDR3 length: 13 residues.

CDR3 nucleotide sequence: TGTGCCAGCAGGCCTCTGGACAGGGACAATCAGCCCCAGCATTTT. Its translation is CASRPLDRDNQPQHF. This rearrangement joins TRBV6-1 to TRBJ1-5; 8 bases map to TRBD1. Germline-derived CDR1 and CDR2 are MNHNS and SASEGT. V lost 6 bases to trimming and J lost 3 bases; unmatched junction nucleotides: 7. The CDR3 has 15 residues.

The genes are TRBV18 and TRBJ1-1, with 12 bases that match TRBD1. With V trimmed by 3 bases and J by 1 base, 3 bases remained unmatched. CDR1 KGHSH and CDR2 LQKENI come from the germline V gene. The CDR3 length is 16 residues. CDR3 nucleotide sequence: TGTGCCAGCTCACCCGGGACAGGGGGCGGGAACACTGAAGCTTTCTTT. Translation: CASSPGTGGGNTEAFF.

The CDR3 region is CASSRLRLGEQYF. CDR3 nucleotide sequence: TGTGCCAGCAGCCGTCTAAGGCTTGGCGAGCAGTACTTC. V gene TRBV28 combines with J gene TRBJ2-7; D gene ambiguous. CDR1 and CDR2 from the germline V gene are MDHEN and SYDVKM. V shed 6 bases and J shed 6 bases, with 15 bases lying between them. This CDR3 has 13 amino acids.

V gene TRBV4-1 combines with J gene TRBJ2-7; maybe TRBD1 (6 bases). The CDR3 spans 16 residues. Germline loops: CDR1 MGHRA, CDR2 YSYEKL. V was pared by 1 base and J by 0 bases, with 13 bases between. CDR3: CASSQADGTPSYEQYF. CDR3 in DNA: TGCGCCAGCAGCCAAGCGGACGGGACACCCTCCTACGAGCAGTACTTC.

V usage is TRBV10-3 and J usage is TRBJ1-1, with a weak D call TRBD1 (5 bases). The CDR3 is 15 amino acids. V was trimmed by 6 bases and J by 1 base, leaving 15 bases between them. Germline lookup yields CDR1 ENHRY and CDR2 SYGVKD. DNA for the CDR3: TGTGCCATCAGCCCGCTTGGGGGGAGGAACACTGAAGCTTTCTTT. As protein: CAISPLGGRNTEAFF.

This chain joins TRBV6-5 and TRBJ1-1; D remains ambiguous. Per germline, CDR1 MNHEY and CDR2 SVGAGI. The CDR3 has 15 residues. V lost 0 bases, J lost 1 base, and 9 bases lay in between. CDR3 nucleotides: TGTGCCAGCAGTTACTCCTTCAGGAGGAACACTGAAGCTTTCTTT. Translating gives CASSYSFRRNTEAFF.